The 9 T cell receptor beta chains below come from one sample, sequenced in a study of T-cell reconstitution after alpha-beta-depleted transplantation in children. A TCRbeta library incorporating unique molecular identifiers was prepared. TCRdb passed the PCR reads through MiXCR, listing each CDR3 protein once. Among 250,000 or so distinct CDR3 sequences, more than 20% were seen once, and the ten largest hold 4.8%. The sequenced sample was PBMCs, mostly from graft donor cells, obtained 360 days after TCRalphabeta/CD19-depleted stem cell transplant. The receptors were sampled from a female patient younger than 10 who had a stem cell transplant for congenital amegakaryocytic thrombocytopenia, so the T cells may come from the graft donor.

This clonotype was picked up many times. The chain uses TRBV5-1 and TRBJ2-3, with 10 nucleotides matching TRBD2. The CDR3 runs 15 residues. CDR1 is SGHRS and CDR2 is YFSETQ in the germline V gene. J lost 5 bases, V lost 4 bases, and 7 bases had no gene match. This CDR3 reads CASSLGLAGEDTQYF. The CDR3 DNA sequence: TGCGCCAGCAGCCTGGGCCTAGCGGGGGAAGATACGCAGTATTTT.

The chain uses TRBV20-1 and TRBJ2-5; 11 bases are a match to TRBD2. This CDR3 spans 17 amino acids. V trimming: 5 bases; J trimming: 5 bases; junction bases outside the gene matches: 16. The germline CDR1 and CDR2 sequences are DFQATT and SNEGSKA (reference sequence). The CDR3 protein is CSADLSQRLAGSETQYF. In nucleotides, the CDR3 is TGCAGTGCTGATCTCTCCCAACGACTAGCGGGAAGCGAGACCCAGTACTTC.

The V gene is TRBV2, the J gene TRBJ1-2; D is ambiguous. Germline V gene sequence: CDR1 SNHLY, CDR2 FYNNEI. V was trimmed by 7 bases and J by 7 bases, leaving 25 bases between them. This CDR3 has 16 amino acids. DNA for the CDR3: TGTGCCAGCAAACCCACAAGGGTTGTTCATTATATTGGCTACACCTTC. Translating it yields CASKPTRVVHYIGYTF.

This clonotype was seen only a few times. This chain joins TRBV6-1 and TRBJ1-4; 8 bases are a match to TRBD1. From germline, CDR1 is MNHNS and CDR2 SASEGT. The CDR3 is 14 amino acids. V lost 5 bases and J lost 8; bases outside the gene matches: 7. The CDR3 reads CASSRQGNREKLFF. In DNA, the CDR3 is TGTGCCAGCAGTCGACAGGGGAATCGGGAAAAACTGTTTTTT.

This clonotype was observed a single time. The J gene is TRBJ2-5, the V gene TRBV2; TRBD1 agrees at 11 bases. CDR1 is SNHLY and CDR2 is FYNNEI in the germline V gene. The CDR3 runs to 16 residues. The ends lost 1 base at V and 4 bases at J; junction bases unmatched: 5. The CDR3 region has the DNA TGTGCCAGCAGTGAAGTCAGGACAGGGGGCACAGAGACCCAGTACTTC. This encodes CASSEVRTGGTETQYF.

The chain employs TRBV4-3 and TRBJ2-1; no definite D call. Germline assignment: CDR1 LGHNA and CDR2 YSLEER. The germline V and J ends were trimmed by 0 bases and 5 bases, with 8 bases remaining between them. This CDR3 comprises 14 residues. CDR3 loop: CASSQETGHNEQFF. In DNA form, the CDR3 reads TGCGCCAGCAGCCAAGAAACTGGTCACAATGAGCAGTTCTTC.

The chain has TRBV7-6 and TRBJ2-1; D unclear. The CDR3 covers 13 residues. Germline CDR1 reads SGHVS; CDR2 reads FNYEAQ. The ends were cut back, 3 bases at V and 5 bases at J, with 8 bases in the middle. CDR3 residues: CASSFSLDNEQFF. The CDR3, as DNA: TGTGCCAGCAGCTTTTCCCTAGACAATGAGCAGTTCTTC.

V gene TRBV2 combines with J gene TRBJ1-5, with D perhaps matching TRBD1 (5 bases). Trimming left V 7 bases short and J 4 bases short, with 14 bases between. This CDR3 contains 14 residues. Looked up from germline, CDR1 is SNHLY and CDR2 is FYNNEI. CDR3 loop: CASNGVGRNQPQHF. The CDR3 DNA reads TGTGCCAGCAATGGAGTGGGACGTAATCAGCCCCAGCATTTT.

The chain couples TRBV5-4 to TRBJ1-4; 7 bases agree with TRBD1. Germline CDR1 is SGHNT and CDR2 is YYREEE (reference sequence). Trimming cost V 0 bases and J 2 bases; bases outside gene matches: 7. CDR3 length equals 17 residues. The CDR3 here is CASSLGFGTATNEKLFF. The CDR3 region has the DNA TGTGCCAGCAGCTTGGGTTTCGGGACAGCCACTAATGAAAAACTGTTTTTT.